These 31 T cell receptor beta chains share one sample of origin, sequenced in a study of regulatory T cells in long-lasting Graves disease. Both iRepertoire HTBI primers and Arm-PCR of CDR3 regions were used to build the TCR beta libraries. A single record per CDR3 protein comes from TCRdb applying MiXCR to the multiplex PCR reads. The table shows hundreds of thousands of distinct CDR3 sequences, with approximately 20% occurring only once. Time point in this sample: newly diagnosed GD, antithyroid drugs for less than 3 months. Extracted PBMC RNA gave rise to the TCR library. The specimen was peripheral blood mononuclear cells (PBMCs), collected at new diagnosis, from a patient treated with antithyroid drugs. The receptors derive from a female donor with Graves disease.

This clonotype was detected a few times. The chain couples TRBV6-2 or TRBV6-3 to TRBJ2-7; 8 bases match TRBD2. The CDR3 extends over 14 amino acids. The V and J ends lost 5 bases and 6 bases, in that order; junction bases with no gene match: 9. Germline V gene data show CDR1 as MNHEY and CDR2 as SVGEGT. CDR3 DNA sequence: TGTGCCAGCAGTCCACGGGAGGGCCGCGGCGAGCAGTACTTC. Amino acid sequence: CASSPREGRGEQYF.

This clonotype was detected ten times or more. The chain links TRBV20-1 to TRBJ2-7, with 7 positions matching TRBD1. Germline CDR1 and CDR2: DFQATT and SNEGSKA (reference sequence). This CDR3 contains 13 residues. J was trimmed by 7 bases and V by 3 bases; bases with no gene match: 9. The CDR3 DNA sequence: TGCAGTGCTAGTATTTTACAGGGGCGAGAGCAGTACTTC. Its protein is CSASILQGREQYF.

As regards this clonotype: This may be a read error: a much more frequent sequence differs by one nucleotide. V gene TRBV24-1 combines with J gene TRBJ2-1, with TRBD2 matching over 10 bases. From germline, CDR1 is KGHDR and CDR2 SFDVKD. The CDR3 runs to 15 residues. CDR3 sequence reads: CATSVWSGRVNEQLF. The CDR3, as DNA: TGTGCCACCAGTGTTTGGAGCGGGAGGGTTAATGAGCAGCTCTTC.

This clonotype was detected ten times or more. J is TRBJ2-1 and V is TRBV7-9, with 8 positions matching TRBD2. This CDR3 region has 15 residues. Looked up from germline, CDR1 is SEHNR and CDR2 is FQNEAQ (reference sequence). Unmatched junction bases numbered 8, after V lost 2 bases and J lost 8 bases. CDR3 protein: CASSLQGSGTDEQFF. CDR3 coding DNA: TGTGCCAGCAGCTTACAGGGTAGCGGGACGGATGAGCAGTTCTTC.

This clonotype was observed many times. The chain employs TRBV5-1 and TRBJ2-3; 8 positions match TRBD2. In germline, CDR1 is SGHRS, CDR2 YFSETQ. The V segment lost 1 base and the J segment 1 base; nucleotides outside the gene matches: 5. This CDR3 comprises 16 residues. CDR3 DNA sequence: TGCGCCAGCAGCTTGACGGGACTAGTGGGCACAGATACGCAGTATTTT. Translation gives CASSLTGLVGTDTQYF.

This clonotype was seen at least ten times. The chain carries TRBV20-1 and TRBJ2-7, with D tentatively TRBD1 (7 bases). V was cut by 1 base and J by 5 bases, with 18 bases left in between. The V gene's germline CDR1 is DFQATT and CDR2 SNEGSKA (reference sequence). This CDR3 comprises 15 residues. The CDR3 nucleotides are TGCAGTGCTAGAGGATCAGACAGGGCGGGACACGAGCAGTACTTC. Residues: CSARGSDRAGHEQYF.

This rearrangement joins TRBV12-5 to TRBJ2-3; D is possibly TRBD1 (6 bases). V lost 6 bases, J lost 6 bases, and 10 bases lay in between. Germline V gives CDR1 LGHNT, CDR2 FRNRAP. The CDR3 has 12 amino acids. This chain's CDR3 is CASGAQGDTQYF. The CDR3 DNA follows: TGTGCTAGTGGGGCCCAGGGGGATACGCAGTATTTT.

This clonotype appeared many times. The CDR3 DNA reads as TGTGCCAGCTCACCAACCCTAGGACAGTTCACTGAAGCTTTCTTT. This translates into CASSPTLGQFTEAFF. The rearrangement joins TRBV18 to TRBJ1-1, with a weak D call TRBD1 (6 bases). Germline loops: CDR1 KGHSH, CDR2 LQKENI. The V and J ends lost 2 bases and 4 bases respectively, with 14 bases between them. CDR3 length equals 15 residues.

Ten or more counts support this clonotype. The chain has TRBV6-1 and TRBJ2-1; 9 bases match TRBD2. The ends lost 1 base at V and 7 bases at J; junction bases unmatched: 5. Looked up from germline, CDR1 is MNHNS and CDR2 is SASEGT. The CDR3 runs to 15 residues. The DNA of the CDR3 is TGTGCCAGCAGTGAAGTAGCGGGAGATTATAATGAGCAGTTCTTC. Protein: CASSEVAGDYNEQFF.

Ten or more counts support this clonotype. The chain couples TRBV28 to TRBJ1-3, with 8 bases lining up with TRBD1. Germline V gene data show CDR1 as MDHEN and CDR2 as SYDVKM. The CDR3 has 17 amino acids. J was trimmed by 3 bases and V by 3 bases; bases with no gene match: 10. The CDR3 is CASSFSLDRVDGNTIYF. CDR3 nucleotide sequence: TGTGCCAGCAGTTTTTCCTTGGACAGGGTGGATGGAAACACCATATATTTT.

J is TRBJ1-1 and V is TRBV29-1; no clear D. Trimming pared 4 bases from V and 1 base from J, leaving 13 bases between. CDR3 size: 14 residues. Germline CDR1 and CDR2: SQVTM and ANQGSEA. The CDR3 is CSVVPPHRNTEAFF. CDR3 DNA: TGCAGCGTTGTCCCCCCTCACAGGAACACTGAAGCTTTCTTT.

This clonotype was seen ten or more times. This chain uses TRBV11-2 with TRBJ1-1; D might be TRBD1 (6 bases). CDR1 is SGHAT and CDR2 is FQNNGV in the germline V gene. This CDR3 has 14 residues. The V gene lost 5 bases and the J gene lost 2 bases, with 12 bases spanning the gap. The CDR3 sequence is CASSPTGFNTEAFF. CDR3 coding DNA: TGTGCCAGCAGCCCTACAGGGTTCAACACTGAAGCTTTCTTT.

This clonotype was observed many times. The V and J genes are TRBV7-8 and TRBJ2-7, with D perhaps matching TRBD2 (6 bases). Per the germline V gene, CDR1 is SGHVS and CDR2 is FQNEAQ. Trimming cost V 5 bases and J 0 bases, with 23 bases left between them. CDR3 length equals 18 residues. The DNA for the CDR3 is TGTGCCAGCAGCGCGCTCACGGGGTCGGGGGTGAGCTCCTACGAGCAGTACTTC. Translated, it gives CASSALTGSGVSSYEQYF.

Ten or more counts support this clonotype. The gene calls are TRBV28 and TRBJ2-7, with TRBD2 identical over 7 bases. Germline-derived CDR1 and CDR2 are MDHEN and SYDVKM. This CDR3 is 15 amino acids long. With V trimmed by 2 bases and J by 1 base, 5 bases remained unmatched. This chain's CDR3 is CASSLTGLPSYEQYF. Here the CDR3 DNA reads TGTGCCAGCAGTTTAACGGGACTACCTTCCTACGAGCAGTACTTC.

V is TRBV5-1 and J is TRBJ1-6, with 7 bases matching TRBD1. CDR3 length: 14 residues. The junction had 4 bases not matched to a gene; V was cut back by 4 bases and J by 6 bases. Germline CDR1 is SGHRS and CDR2 is YFSETQ. As DNA, the CDR3 is TGCGCCAGCAGCGCCGGACAGGTTAATTCACCCCTCCACTTT. Translation gives CASSAGQVNSPLHF.

Ten or more counts support this clonotype. Sequence at one end of the junction differs from germline and may be a read error. This chain joins TRBV5-1 and TRBJ1-2; tentative D call: TRBD1 (6 bases). Germline-derived CDR1 and CDR2 are SGHRS and YFSETQ. This CDR3 region has 13 residues. CDR3 protein: CASSYGQLYGYTF. In nucleotides, the CDR3 is TGTGCCAGCAGCTATGGACAGTTATATGGCTACACCTTC.

This clonotype was seen many times. This chain uses TRBV27 with TRBJ1-1; TRBD1 is a possible D gene (6 bases). From germline, CDR1 is MNHEY and CDR2 SMNVEV (reference sequence). V lost 7 bases to trimming and J lost 7 bases, with 13 bases between them. The CDR3 extends over 12 amino acids. The CDR3 bases are TGTGCCAGCACTTTTCGACAGGTTGAAGCTTTCTTT. It is translated as CASTFRQVEAFF.

This clonotype came up once. The CDR3 loop reads CASSQGQGERAGRNEQFF. The DNA of the CDR3 is TGTGCCAGCAGCCAGGGACAGGGGGAGAGGGCCGGTCGCAATGAGCAGTTCTTC. The chain recombines TRBV7-8 with TRBJ2-1; 11 nucleotides line up with TRBD1. Germline-derived CDR1 and CDR2 are SGHVS and FQNEAQ. The CDR3 has 18 amino acids. V lost 5 bases, J lost 6 bases, and 15 bases stayed unmatched.

This clonotype was counted between two and nine times. This could be a read error, since a much larger clone is one nucleotide away. The chain couples TRBV2 to TRBJ2-7; D not certain. CDR1 is SNHLY and CDR2 is FYNNEI in the germline V gene. CDR3 length equals 13 residues. Trimming cost V 4 bases and J 3 bases, with 10 bases left between them. CDR3 protein: CASSVERLYEQYF. CDR3 sequence (DNA): TGTGCCAGCAGTGTGGAGAGACTCTACGAGCAGTACTTC.

This clonotype has more than one count but fewer than ten. The J gene is TRBJ1-2, the V gene TRBV7-9, with 8 bases lining up with TRBD1. J lost 4 bases, V lost 6 bases, and 7 bases had no gene match. The CDR3 is made up of 14 amino acids. CDR1 is SEHNR, CDR2 FQNEAQ, per germline (reference sequence). CDR3 residues: CASRYGTGSYGYTF. The CDR3 nucleotides read TGTGCCAGCAGGTACGGGACAGGCAGCTATGGCTACACCTTC.

Many counts were recorded for this clonotype. The chain couples TRBV9 to TRBJ1-1; no reliable D call. This CDR3 has 17 amino acids. The germline CDR1 and CDR2 sequences are SGDLS and YYNGEE. Trimming took 0 bases from V and 2 from J, leaving 17 bases between them. The CDR3 here is CASSVGAGALRNTEAFF. The CDR3 DNA is TGTGCCAGCAGCGTAGGGGCAGGTGCTCTGAGAAACACTGAAGCTTTCTTT.

This clonotype was found many times. The chain uses TRBV6-1 and TRBJ2-1; TRBD2 matches at 10 bases. Trimming removed 8 bases from V and 8 bases from J; junction bases left unmatched: 9. Germline V gene lookup returns CDR1 MNHNS and CDR2 SASEGT. This CDR3 is built from 14 residues. The chain's CDR3 is CASCPSGSVDEQFF. CDR3 nucleotide sequence: TGTGCCAGCTGCCCTAGCGGGAGCGTCGATGAGCAGTTCTTC.

This clonotype appeared a few times. The rearrangement uses TRBV6-1 and TRBJ2-5; 7 nucleotides line up with TRBD2. Germline loops: CDR1 MNHNS, CDR2 SASEGT. V lost 6 bases and J lost 5; bases outside the gene matches: 9. This CDR3 has 14 amino acids. CDR3 sequence: CASSNLAVGETQYF. CDR3 DNA: TGTGCCAGCAGCAATCTAGCGGTAGGGGAGACCCAGTACTTC.

This clonotype came up many times. The chain is built from TRBV19 and TRBJ1-1; D gene unclear. The CDR3 is 12 amino acids. V lost 8 bases to trimming and J lost 3 bases, with 10 bases between them. Germline V lookup: CDR1 LNHDA, CDR2 SQIVND (reference sequence). The CDR3 coding sequence is TGTGCCAGTTTTGGGTGGGACACTGAAGCTTTCTTT. It translates to CASFGWDTEAFF.

This clonotype came up many times. The CDR3 region has the DNA TGTGCCAGCAGGTACGGGGAGCATCCTGGCTACACCTTC. Its translation: CASRYGEHPGYTF. The chain employs TRBV28 and TRBJ1-2; D not resolved. Germline values: CDR1 MDHEN, CDR2 SYDVKM. Trimming stripped 6 bases from V and 7 bases from J, with 15 bases between. The CDR3 runs 13 residues.

This clonotype was detected a few times. A read error may be the cause here, since a much bigger clone is one base away. The CDR3 does not end in the conserved phenylalanine or tryptophan, so this is likely a read error. The V call is TRBV7-2, the J call TRBJ1-1; D is unclear. The CDR3 is 13 amino acids. Trimming removed 4 bases from V and 1 base from J, with 7 bases in between. The germline CDR1 and CDR2 sequences are SGHTA and FQGNSA. In nucleotides, the CDR3 is TGTGCCAGCAGCTGGCTTCCGAACACTGAAGCTTTCTCT. Amino acid sequence: CASSWLPNTEAFS.

The chain is built from TRBV5-1 and TRBJ2-2; 7 bases agree with TRBD1. CDR3 length: 15 amino acids. The germline gives CDR1 SGHRS, CDR2 YFSETQ. V dropped 5 bases and J dropped 5; count of bases not matched to a gene: 9. CDR3 nucleotide sequence: TGCGCCAGCAGTGAAGGCAGGGGGTATACCGGGGAGCTGTTTTTT. Translation: CASSEGRGYTGELFF.

This clonotype was seen at least ten times. The chain couples TRBV27 to TRBJ2-1, with 14 nucleotides matching TRBD2. The CDR3 has 20 amino acids. Germline assignment: CDR1 MNHEY and CDR2 SMNVEV (reference sequence). The V segment lost 8 bases and the J segment 6 bases; nucleotides outside the gene matches: 21. The DNA of the CDR3 is TGTGCCAGCCACTCCGGCGGGGGACTAGCGGGAGAGTGGGGCCCCAATGAGCAGTTCTTC. Translating gives CASHSGGGLAGEWGPNEQFF.

CDR3 coding DNA: TGTGCCAGCAGCTCCTTCACCCAGGGGGCCTACGAGCAGTACTTC. Its protein product is CASSSFTQGAYEQYF. The rearrangement joins TRBV11-2 to TRBJ2-7; TRBD1 matches 7 bases. The J segment lost 2 bases and the V segment lost 4 bases, leaving 8 bases of the junction unmatched. Germline V gene lookup returns CDR1 SGHAT and CDR2 FQNNGV. The CDR3 sequence is 15 residues long.

This clonotype was observed at least ten times. The chain has TRBV3-1 and TRBJ1-1; possibly TRBD1 for D (5 bases). Germline CDR1 reads LGHDT; CDR2 reads YNNKEL (reference sequence). V dropped 10 bases and J dropped 4 bases, with 16 bases sitting between them. The CDR3 covers 13 residues. This chain's CDR3 is CATGQMSGTEAFF. In DNA form, the CDR3 reads TGTGCCACAGGGCAGATGTCGGGCACTGAAGCTTTCTTT.

The CDR3 reads CASSQQKVLGGRMTDTQYF. DNA of the CDR3: TGTGCCAGCAGCCAACAGAAAGTCCTAGGAGGGAGGATGACAGATACGCAGTATTTT. The chain combines TRBV11-1 with TRBJ2-3, with D possibly being TRBD2 (6 bases). Between the trimmed V and J ends, which lost 5 bases and 3 bases, there was a span of 27 bases. CDR1 is SGHAT and CDR2 is FQDESV in the germline V gene (reference sequence). The CDR3 runs to 19 residues. Complete variable domain (other parts from reference TRBV11-1 and TRBJ2-3): EAEVAQSPRYKITEKSQAVAFWCDPISGHATLYWYRQILGQGPELLVQFQDESVVDDSQLPKDRFSAERLKGVDSTLKIQPAELGDSAMYLCASSQQKVLGGRMTDTQYFGPGTRLTVL.